The entry below gives a single T cell receptor beta chain sequence along with its context. The CDR3 has 21 amino acids. Germline CDR1 and CDR2: SGHRS and YFSETQ. The J segment lost 4 bases and the V segment lost 4 bases, leaving 21 bases of the junction unmatched. The data were obtained in a study of blood T cell repertoires in COVID-19. TCRdb's copy holds only in-frame clones and misses some; the assay was immunoSEQ multiplex PCR. The sample has fewer than 500,000 clones; roughly 87% are singletons. The chain combines TRBV5-1 with TRBJ2-3; the match to TRBD2 covers 13 bases. The receptor's source is a woman aged 18-29 years who had recovered from COVID-19. What was sequenced was PBMCs or T cells enriched from blood (not recorded which). CDR3 protein: CASSPRTSGGGLSVRPDTQYF. The DNA of the CDR3 is TGCGCCAGCAGCCCCAGGACTAGCGGGGGTGGTCTCTCTGTAAGGCCAGATACGCAGTATTTT.